The 20 T cell receptor beta chains below all came from one sample that was sequenced in a study of T cell responses to AZD1222 COVID-19 vaccine (TCRdb year 2021). Library creation used the immunoSEQ multiplex PCR assay. TCRdb retrieved this table from immuneACCESS and kept in-frame rearrangements only. Not all clones are present; in checked studies, unresolved V genes account for under half, and no reason is known for the remainder. For this sample there are more than 95,000 clones; 75% to 90% appear just once. The ten largest clones add up to 7.5% of the sample. The time point tag for this specimen amounts to: baseline before first vaccination. The specimen was peripheral blood, collected on day 0 of AZD1222 vaccination. The receptor set was obtained from an adult in good health.

This sequence joins TRBV9 and TRBJ2-2; D uncertain. This CDR3 has 12 residues. Germline V gives CDR1 SGDLS, CDR2 YYNGEE. The V end was cut by 1 base, the J end by 3 bases, with 1 base between. The CDR3 loop reads CASSVYTGELFF. As DNA, the CDR3 is TGTGCCAGCAGCGTATACACCGGGGAGCTGTTTTTT.

Only a few counts were recorded for this clone. The rearrangement links TRBV18 to TRBJ1-2; TRBD1 matches at 7 bases. With 2 bases clipped from V and 2 bases from J, the junction kept 5 bases outside the gene matches. Germline loops: CDR1 KGHSH, CDR2 LQKENI. The CDR3 totals 15 residues. Here the CDR3 reads CASSPAAGGNYGYTF. The CDR3 DNA is TGTGCCAGCTCACCAGCCGCAGGGGGGAACTATGGCTACACCTTC.

The chain recombines TRBV7-2 with TRBJ1-6, with D hard to call. This CDR3 has 14 amino acids. V lost 5 bases and J lost 6, with 11 bases in between. CDR1 is SGHTA and CDR2 is FQGNSA in the germline V gene. The CDR3 DNA follows: TGTGCCAGCAGCCCCGTAGCCCGTAATTCACCCCTCCACTTT. Translated: CASSPVARNSPLHF.

This chain joins TRBV3-1 (or the pseudogene TRBV3-2) and TRBJ2-1; no firm D call. The length of the CDR3 is 14 residues. The V and J ends lost 1 base and 12 bases respectively, with 16 bases between them. Germline lookup yields CDR1 LGHDT and CDR2 YNNKEL (reference sequence). DNA for the CDR3: TGTGCCAGCAGCCAAGCTGATGGTGCGACGGCGCAGTTCTTC. Translated, it gives CASSQADGATAQFF.

This chain connects TRBV4-2 to TRBJ2-1; 10 nucleotides agree with TRBD2. V lost 1 base, J lost 2 bases, and 5 bases stayed unmatched. The CDR3 contains 17 residues. Per germline, CDR1 LGHNA and CDR2 YNFKEQ. The CDR3 here is CASSQAPAGGAYNEQFF. CDR3 nucleotides: TGTGCCAGCAGCCAAGCCCCAGCGGGAGGGGCCTACAATGAGCAGTTCTTC.

The genes are TRBV5-4 and TRBJ2-2, with D possibly TRBD2 on 6 matching bases. Trimming pared 2 bases from V and 1 base from J, leaving 12 bases between. The CDR3 extends over 16 amino acids. Germline assignment: CDR1 SGHNT and CDR2 YYREEE (reference sequence). The CDR3 is CASSFGVGGNTGELFF. CDR3 nucleotide sequence: TGTGCCAGCAGCTTTGGTGTCGGGGGGAACACCGGGGAGCTGTTTTTT.

The chain carries TRBV5-1 and TRBJ1-3; no clear D gene. The CDR3 length is 14 residues. V was clipped by 4 bases and J by 0 bases, with 8 bases between them. In germline, CDR1 is SGHRS, CDR2 YFSETQ. CDR3 loop: CASSPTDSGNTIYF. In DNA, the CDR3 is TGCGCCAGCAGCCCGACGGACTCTGGAAACACCATATATTTT.

The chain has TRBV28 and TRBJ2-5; 8 bases agree with TRBD2. The CDR3 contains 15 residues. Per the germline V gene, CDR1 is MDHEN and CDR2 is SYDVKM. The trim removed 5 bases at V and 4 bases at J, leaving 9 bases unmatched. CDR3 in DNA: TGTGCCAGCAGTACAACCAGCACTAGCGGAGAGACCCAGTACTTC. Translation: CASSTTSTSGETQYF.

The CDR3 reads CASSSWTSGTTGELFF. CDR3 sequence (DNA): TGTGCCAGCAGCTCCTGGACTAGCGGGACCACCGGGGAGCTGTTTTTT. The V gene is TRBV5-4, the J gene TRBJ2-2, with TRBD2 matching 12 bases. Unmatched junction bases numbered 4, after V lost 3 bases and J lost 4 bases. The CDR3 sequence is 16 residues long. Germline-derived CDR1 and CDR2 are SGHNT and YYREEE (reference sequence).

J is TRBJ2-1 and V is TRBV9; the D gene is possibly TRBD1 (5 bases). Trimming stripped 0 bases from V and 2 bases from J, with 15 bases between. CDR1 is SGDLS and CDR2 is YYNGEE in the germline V gene. CDR3 length equals 17 residues. The CDR3 reads CASSVGGPDATYNEQFF. CDR3 sequence (DNA): TGTGCCAGCAGCGTAGGGGGCCCCGATGCAACCTACAATGAGCAGTTCTTC.

CDR3 coding DNA: TGTGCCAGCAGCCCCGCTGGGGGCAATCAGCCCCAGCATTTT. This sequence encodes CASSPAGGNQPQHF. This chain joins TRBV7-9 and TRBJ1-5; D gene unclear. The length of the CDR3 is 14 residues. Germline CDR1 SEHNR, CDR2 FQNEAQ (reference sequence). Between the trimmed V and J ends, which lost 5 bases and 2 bases, there was a span of 10 bases.

The CDR3 DNA reads TGTGCCACCAGTGATTCGAGACAGGGAGGGGAGACCCAGTACTTC. Its protein product is CATSDSRQGGETQYF. The chain joins TRBV24-1 to TRBJ2-5; D might be TRBD1 or TRBD2, each matching 7 bases. Germline CDR1 KGHDR, CDR2 SFDVKD. The CDR3 consists of 15 residues. Trimming took off 2 bases at V and 5 bases at J, with 14 bases between the two ends.

The V and J genes are TRBV2 and TRBJ2-3; D is possibly TRBD1 or TRBD2 (5 bases each). V shed 6 bases and J shed 0 bases, with 10 bases lying between them. From germline, CDR1 is SNHLY and CDR2 FYNNEI. The CDR3 is 14 residues long. The CDR3 sequence is CASRGTSSTDTQYF. CDR3 bases: TGTGCCAGCAGGGGGACCTCTAGCACAGATACGCAGTATTTT.

The chain joins TRBV3-1 (or the pseudogene TRBV3-2) to TRBJ1-1; maybe TRBD1 (6 bases). The V gene lost 1 base and the J gene lost 5 bases, with 8 bases spanning the gap. The CDR3 runs to 13 residues. The germline V gene has CDR1 LGHDT and CDR2 YNNKEL (reference sequence). CDR3 DNA: TGTGCCAGCAGCCAAGGCAGGGGAACTGAAGCTTTCTTT. Translating it yields CASSQGRGTEAFF.

Regarding this clone: The junction shows a germline mismatch at one end, possibly a read error. CDR3 loop: CASTLVEGGYEQYF. Here the CDR3 DNA reads TGCGCCAGCACCTTGGTAGAGGGGGGCTACGAGCAGTACTTC. V and J are TRBV5-1 and TRBJ2-7, with D perhaps TRBD1 or TRBD2 (6 bases each). CDR1 is SGHRS, CDR2 YFSETQ, per germline. The CDR3 extends over 14 amino acids. Filled out from reference TRBV5-1 and TRBJ2-7, the complete variable domain reads KAGVTQTPRYLIKTRGQQVTLSCSPISGHRSVSWYQQTPGQGLQFLFEYFSETQRNKGNFPGRFSGRQFSNSRSEMNVSTLELGDSALYLCASTLVEGGYEQYFGPGTRLTVT.

This clone was seen more than once but under ten times. This chain links TRBV2 with TRBJ2-1; D might be TRBD2 (5 bases). The CDR3 totals 13 residues. Germline V gene sequence: CDR1 SNHLY, CDR2 FYNNEI. Trimming left V 5 bases short and J 10 bases short, with 15 bases between. CDR3 loop: CASSYGELGEQFF. Written as DNA, the CDR3 is TGTGCCAGCAGTTACGGGGAGCTCGGCGAGCAGTTCTTC.

V usage is TRBV18 and J usage is TRBJ2-3; D is ambiguous. The CDR3 is 16 amino acids. The V end was cut by 2 bases, the J end by 2 bases, with 14 bases between. From germline, CDR1 is KGHSH and CDR2 LQKENI. CDR3 in amino acids: CASSPGYLSNTDTQYF. DNA for the CDR3: TGTGCCAGCTCACCAGGGTACTTATCGAACACAGATACGCAGTATTTT.

This sequence joins TRBV4-2 and TRBJ1-1, with D unclear. The V and J ends lost 7 bases and 0 bases respectively, with 21 bases between them. Germline CDR1 is LGHNA and CDR2 is YNFKEQ. This CDR3 region has 17 residues. CDR3 protein: CASTADHTEPVNTEAFF. The CDR3 nucleotides read TGTGCCAGCACCGCAGATCATACCGAGCCTGTGAACACTGAAGCTTTCTTT.

CDR3 region: CASSQTRDSRSYEQYF. The DNA of the CDR3 is TGCGCCAGCAGCCAGACCCGGGACTCCCGCTCCTACGAGCAGTACTTC. The chain combines TRBV4-1 with TRBJ2-7, with D possibly matching TRBD2 (6 bases). Germline CDR1 MGHRA, CDR2 YSYEKL. The CDR3 has 16 residues. Trimming shortened V by 3 bases and J by 0 bases, and 15 bases separated the two germline ends.

This chain links TRBV28 with TRBJ1-2; the D gene is possibly TRBD1 (5 bases). Trimming removed 2 bases from V and 2 bases from J, with 9 bases in between. The CDR3 has 14 amino acids. Germline V gene data show CDR1 as MDHEN and CDR2 as SYDVKM. The CDR3 DNA reads TGTGCCAGCAGTTTAGTCGGGGCGAACTATGGCTACACCTTC. Amino acids: CASSLVGANYGYTF.